The 10 T cell receptor beta chains below come from one sample, sequenced in a study of blood T cell repertoires in COVID-19. Profiled with immunoSEQ multiplex PCR; TCRdb holds only in-frame clones, not every one. The repertoire holds roughly 190,000 clones, around 86% seen once, with more than 6.5% in the top ten. Sequencing used peripheral blood. These TCRs come from a woman older than 75 in a cohort sampled during active or convalescent COVID-19.

The chain employs TRBV7-9 and TRBJ1-2, with no clear D. Germline V lookup: CDR1 SEHNR, CDR2 FQNEAQ (reference sequence). The CDR3 is made up of 13 amino acids. The germline V and J ends were trimmed by 5 bases and 3 bases, with 10 bases remaining between them. CDR3: CASSLGLDYGYTF. CDR3 in DNA: TGTGCCAGCAGCCTCGGTTTAGACTATGGCTACACCTTC.

This clone was counted a few times. The chain has TRBV6-5 and TRBJ1-5, with TRBD1 as a possible D gene (6 bases). CDR1 and CDR2 (germline): MNHEY, SVGAGI. The V end lost 5 bases, the J end lost 9 bases, and 8 bases lay between the germline ends. CDR3 length: 11 amino acids. The chain's CDR3 is CASSQTGPQHF. The CDR3 nucleotides read TGTGCCAGCAGTCAGACAGGGCCCCAGCATTTT.

The V call is TRBV18, the J call TRBJ1-6, with a possible D match to TRBD1 (6 bases). The CDR3 length is 15 residues. The V gene's germline CDR1 is KGHSH and CDR2 LQKENI. The V gene lost 2 bases and the J gene lost 3 bases, with 8 bases spanning the gap. The CDR3 sequence: CASSPLGGYNSPLHF. In DNA, the CDR3 is TGTGCCAGCTCACCATTAGGGGGCTATAATTCACCCCTCCACTTT.

V gene TRBV7-9 combines with J gene TRBJ1-1, with 9 positions matching TRBD1. Germline V lookup: CDR1 SEHNR, CDR2 FQNEAQ (reference sequence). The CDR3 sequence is 16 residues long. After removal of 8 bases from V and 5 bases from J, the junction contained 15 bases not matched to a gene. The CDR3, as DNA: TGTGCCAGCGACAGGGGGGTGTATATTTCGGGGACTGAAGCTTTCTTT. Amino acid sequence: CASDRGVYISGTEAFF.

J is TRBJ2-5 and V is TRBV28; 14 bases are a match to TRBD2. The CDR3 is made up of 15 amino acids. With 10 bases clipped from V and 9 bases from J, the junction kept 13 bases outside the gene matches. Looked up from germline, CDR1 is MDHEN and CDR2 is SYDVKM. The chain's CDR3 is CAIGLAGGPRGAQYF. The DNA for the CDR3 is TGTGCCATCGGACTAGCGGGGGGCCCCAGGGGTGCCCAGTACTTC.

This chain uses TRBV6-5 with TRBJ1-4, with TRBD1 as a possible D gene (6 bases). The CDR3 has 15 amino acids. CDR1 is MNHEY and CDR2 is SVGAGI in the germline V gene. Trimming took off 6 bases at V and 7 bases at J, with 18 bases between the two ends. Here the CDR3 DNA reads TGTGCCAGCAGCCCCTCCGGGGGGCGGGTTGAAAAACTGTTTTTT. Protein sequence: CASSPSGGRVEKLFF.

The CDR3 spells CASSQDLYRVDIGSNQPQHF. The DNA of the CDR3 is TGCGCCAGCAGCCAAGATCTCTACAGGGTCGACATCGGTAGCAATCAGCCCCAGCATTTT. The chain joins TRBV4-3 to TRBJ1-5; D might be TRBD1 (6 bases). Germline V lookup: CDR1 LGHNA, CDR2 YSLEER. The CDR3 loop spans 20 amino acids. Trimming shortened V by 0 bases and J by 0 bases, and 21 bases separated the two germline ends.

This rearrangement joins TRBV7-2 to TRBJ2-3; 7 nucleotides align to TRBD2. With V trimmed by 5 bases and J by 6 bases, 8 bases remained unmatched. This CDR3 has 14 amino acids. From germline, CDR1 is SGHTA and CDR2 FQGNSA. The CDR3 nucleotides are TGTGCCAGCAGCCCCCTCTGGGGGGGGGATACGCAGTATTTT. Its protein is CASSPLWGGDTQYF. Variable domain in full (rest from reference TRBV7-2 and TRBJ2-3): GAGVSQSPSNKVTEKGKDVELRCDPISGHTALYWYRQSLGQGLEFLIYFQGNSAPDKSGLPSDRFSAERTGGSVSTLTIQRTQQEDSAVYLCASSPLWGGDTQYFGPGTRLTVL.

The CDR3 region has the DNA TGTGCCTGGAGTCCAACCGACAGGGGCTTTGATACGCAGTATTTT. Its protein is CAWSPTDRGFDTQYF. This sequence joins TRBV30 and TRBJ2-3, with 8 nucleotides matching TRBD1. Germline trimming cut 2 bases from V and 6 bases from J; bases unmatched to any gene: 10. CDR3 length: 15 residues. Germline-derived CDR1 and CDR2 are GTSNPN and SVGIG (reference sequence).

This clone was observed once. The chain is built from TRBV6-5 and TRBJ1-4; D is undetermined. CDR3 length equals 15 residues. In germline, CDR1 is MNHEY, CDR2 SVGAGI. V gave up 4 bases and J gave up 8 bases, with 17 bases separating them. CDR3 residues: CASSFPGSGREKLFF. The CDR3 bases are TGTGCCAGCAGTTTTCCGGGATCCGGAAGAGAAAAACTGTTTTTT.